The rows below give T cell receptor beta chains drawn from one sample of a study of blood T cell repertoires in COVID-19. Assay used: immunoSEQ multiplex PCR; TCRdb lists only in-frame clones, some missing. The table has around 190,000 clones, 82% seen once. Material: peripheral blood. The receptors derive from a woman aged 55-69 years with COVID-19, enrolled during active disease. The CDR3 runs from the conserved cysteine through the conserved F or W. D genes are given only for firm matches. A row's size may be missing; if present it is once, few, many or a size class.

NA	NA	TRBV6-5	TRBJ2-7	CASSRTVESYEQYF	TGTGCCAGCAGCAGGACAGTGGAATCCTACGAGCAGTACTTC
TRBD1	once	TRBV6-5	TRBJ2-7	CASSTDRVTYEQYF	TGTGCCAGCAGTACAGACAGGGTGACCTACGAGCAGTACTTC
NA	few	TRBV29-1	TRBJ2-1	CSVGPNRVHNEQFF	TGCAGCGTTGGCCCGAACCGGGTGCACAATGAGCAGTTCTTC
NA	NA	TRBV3-1/TRBV3-2	TRBJ1-6	CASSQEQGYSPLHF	TGTGCCAGCAGCCAAGAACAGGGTTATTCACCCCTCCACTTT
NA	NA	TRBV11-2	TRBJ2-6	CASSLRGSGANVLTF	TGTGCCAGCAGCTTAAGGGGGTCTGGGGCCAACGTCCTGACTTTC
TRBD1	NA	TRBV28	TRBJ1-2	CASSFRDRGYYGYTF	TGTGCCAGCAGTTTCCGGGACAGGGGGTACTATGGCTACACCTTC
NA	NA	TRBV20-1	TRBJ1-2	CSASVSRTRYGYTF	TGCAGTGCTAGTGTTTCGAGGACACGTTATGGCTACACCTTC
NA	NA	TRBV7-9	TRBJ1-5	CASSRSQGIQPQHF	TGTGCCAGCAGCCGTTCCCAGGGAATTCAGCCCCAGCATTTT
TRBD2	NA	TRBV7-2	TRBJ2-3	CASSLVAGGRTDTQYF	TGTGCCAGCAGCCTCGTTGCGGGGGGGAGGACAGATACGCAGTATTTT
NA	NA	TRBV6-6	TRBJ1-5	CASSYSPGTGQPQHF	TGTGCCAGCAGTTACTCACCAGGGACTGGCCAGCCCCAGCATTTT
TRBD1	NA	TRBV3-1/TRBV3-2	TRBJ2-2	CASSIRTGQDTGELFF	TGTGCCAGCAGCATCCGGACAGGGCAGGACACCGGGGAGCTGTTTTTT
NA	NA	TRBV27	TRBJ2-1	CASGNSYNEQFF	TGTGCCAGCGGCAACTCCTACAATGAGCAGTTCTTC
NA	NA	TRBV6-1	TRBJ1-5	CASSEIVGSNQPQHF	TGTGCCAGCAGTGAAATCGTGGGCAGCAATCAGCCCCAGCATTTT
NA	NA	TRBV20-1	TRBJ2-7	CSGKRAYEQYF	TGCAGTGGTAAACGAGCCTACGAGCAGTACTTC
NA	NA	TRBV3-1/TRBV3-2	TRBJ2-7	CASSQEGPNRSYEQYF	TGTGCCAGCAGCCAAGAGGGGCCGAATCGCTCCTACGAGCAGTACTTC
NA	few	TRBV11-2	TRBJ1-1	CASSPTNTGSEAFF	TGTGCCAGCAGCCCCACAAACACAGGGTCTGAAGCTTTCTTT
NA	NA	TRBV14	TRBJ2-5	CASSRGYKETQYF	TGTGCCAGCAGCCGCGGGTACAAAGAGACCCAGTACTTC
NA	NA	TRBV11-3	TRBJ2-7	CASSFRGYEQYF	TGTGCCAGCAGCTTCAGGGGCTACGAGCAGTACTTC
NA	NA	TRBV19	TRBJ1-3	CASSRQDSGNTIYF	TGTGCCAGTAGTCGACAGGACTCTGGAAACACCATATATTTT
TRBD1	NA	TRBV6-6	TRBJ2-2	CASSYPGQGGFELFF	TGTGCCAGCAGTTACCCGGGACAGGGCGGATTCGAGCTGTTTTTT
NA	NA	TRBV5-6	TRBJ1-5	CASSLGGGFIQPQHF	TGTGCCAGCAGCTTGGGAGGGGGATTCATTCAGCCCCAGCATTTT
NA	NA	TRBV4-1	TRBJ1-4	CASSPRQPGGGEKLFF	TGCGCCAGCAGCCCCCGGCAACCCGGCGGAGGAGAAAAACTGTTTTTT
TRBD2	NA	TRBV13	TRBJ2-1	CASSLAGRAVYNEQFF	TGTGCCAGCAGCTTAGCCGGGAGGGCCGTCTACAATGAGCAGTTCTTC
TRBD2	NA	TRBV5-1	TRBJ2-1	CASSITSGGPGEQFF	TGCGCCAGCAGCATAACTAGCGGGGGCCCCGGGGAGCAGTTCTTC
TRBD1	NA	TRBV19	TRBJ2-7	CASSNRGFYEQYF	TGTGCCAGTAGTAACAGGGGTTTCTACGAGCAGTACTTC
NA	NA	TRBV5-1	TRBJ2-2	CASSLSSRTNTGELFF	TGCGCCAGCAGCTTGTCTAGCAGGACGAACACCGGGGAGCTGTTTTTT
NA	NA	TRBV7-2	TRBJ1-2	CASSPQTGTLWGYTF	TGTGCCAGCAGCCCTCAGACAGGAACCCTATGGGGCTACACCTTC
NA	NA	TRBV29-1	TRBJ1-2	CSVESQATRGGYTF	TGCAGCGTTGAATCCCAGGCGACACGGGGTGGCTACACCTTC
NA	few	TRBV28	TRBJ2-3	CASSRADTQYF	TGTGCCAGCAGCCGAGCGGATACGCAGTATTTT
NA	NA	TRBV21-1	TRBJ1-6	CASTPPGQTNSPLHF	TGTGCCAGCACCCCGCCGGGACAGACTAATTCACCCCTCCACTTT
TRBD2	NA	TRBV20-1	TRBJ2-5	CSASTSGEETQYF	TGCAGTGCTAGTACTAGCGGGGAAGAGACCCAGTACTTC
TRBD2	once	TRBV5-1	TRBJ2-5	CASSLAHFQGGSPQETQYF	TGCGCCAGCAGCTTGGCCCATTTTCAGGGCGGGAGTCCTCAAGAGACCCAGTACTTC
NA	NA	TRBV10-3	TRBJ2-7	CAISGGPYEQYF	TGTGCCATCAGTGGGGGGCCCTACGAGCAGTACTTC
TRBD1	NA	TRBV6-6	TRBJ1-3	CASSAPGQGSGNTIYF	TGTGCCAGCAGTGCTCCGGGACAGGGCTCTGGAAACACCATATATTTT
NA	once	TRBV4-2	TRBJ1-1	CASSQDRGTEAFF	TGTGCCAGCAGCCAAGATCGAGGCACTGAAGCTTTCTTT
NA	NA	TRBV19	TRBJ1-4	CASSTPPGRGEKLFF	TGTGCCAGTAGTACGCCCCCGGGGAGGGGTGAAAAACTGTTTTTT
TRBD1	NA	TRBV3-1/TRBV3-2	TRBJ2-4	CASSQGEGGQLPVHENIQYF	TGTGCCAGCAGCCAAGGGGAAGGGGGACAGTTACCCGTCCATGAAAACATTCAGTACTTC